These 19 T cell receptor beta chains were all obtained from the same sample, sequenced in a study of shared T cell receptors in the human thymus (dated by TCRdb to about 2021). The library was built by means of the immunoSEQ multiplex PCR assay. TCRdb holds this immuneACCESS table with in-frame rearrangements only. Some clones are missing; in checked studies, unresolved V genes explain under half, and the rest has no known cause. This sample holds 500,000 to 850,000 clones; about 87% were observed only once. Of the sample, 0.0094% is held by the ten largest clones. These same data were also listed under a study on human thymus T cells.

The sample was thymocytes. These receptors all come from a boy under two years old with a congenital heart defect. Donor details come from another sample of the same person, matched by shared clones.

This clone was observed a single time. CDR3 amino acids: CASKPPGTGIYSNQPQHF. CDR3 nucleotide sequence: TGTGCCAGCAAACCCCCCGGGACAGGGATATATAGCAATCAGCCCCAGCATTTT. V and J are TRBV28 and TRBJ1-5; 9 positions agree with TRBD1. The trim removed 7 bases at V and 0 bases at J, leaving 13 bases unmatched. The CDR3 runs to 18 residues. CDR1 MDHEN and CDR2 SYDVKM come from the germline V gene.

This chain uses TRBV13 with TRBJ2-2; TRBD1 is a possible D gene (6 bases). Trimming took off 5 bases at V and 3 bases at J, with 16 bases between the two ends. Germline V CDR1 and CDR2: PRHDT, FYEKMQ (reference sequence). The CDR3 sequence is 16 residues long. The DNA for the CDR3 is TGTGCCAGCAGCCGAGCAGGGGTCCGATACACCGGGGAGCTGTTTTTT. Translating it yields CASSRAGVRYTGELFF.

This clone was seen only a few times. This chain joins TRBV6-7 and TRBJ1-2; the D is unclear. TRBV6-7 is an ORF, with its function uncertain. The CDR3 covers 12 residues. The germline V and J ends were trimmed by 4 bases and 5 bases, with 8 bases remaining between them. The CDR3 sequence is CASSFYNYGYTF. The DNA for the CDR3 is TGTGCCAGCAGTTTTTATAATTATGGCTACACCTTC.

The chain uses TRBV7-8 and TRBJ1-3; TRBD1 is a possible D gene (5 bases). Germline lookup yields CDR1 SGHVS and CDR2 FQNEAQ. CDR3 length: 16 residues. V dropped 1 base and J dropped 0 bases, with 10 bases sitting between them. CDR3 sequence (DNA): TGTGCCAGCAGCTTAGTGACAGCCTCCTCTGGAAACACCATATATTTT. As protein: CASSLVTASSGNTIYF.

The V and J genes are TRBV4-1 and TRBJ1-1, with 8 bases that match TRBD1. The CDR3 length is 16 residues. Per germline, CDR1 MGHRA and CDR2 YSYEKL. V trimming: 1 base; J trimming: 4 bases; junction bases outside the gene matches: 8. The CDR3 DNA reads as TGCGCCAGCAGCCAAGTCCACAGGGGGATAGGCACTGAAGCTTTCTTT. This sequence encodes CASSQVHRGIGTEAFF.

The genes are TRBV27 and TRBJ2-5; 12 positions agree with TRBD1. Germline assignment: CDR1 MNHEY and CDR2 SMNVEV (reference sequence). The CDR3 covers 14 residues. Trimming cost V 10 bases and J 5 bases; bases outside gene matches: 8. CDR3 DNA: TGTGCCACCGACCGGGACAGGGGGCAGGAGACCCAGTACTTC. Translation gives CATDRDRGQETQYF.

Worth noting for this clone: This CDR3 is also generated by other DNA sequences in the sample. CDR3 in DNA: TGTGCCAATCAGGGTAAATCCTATAATTCACCCCTCCACTTT. Amino acid sequence: CANQGKSYNSPLHF. The genes are TRBV2 and TRBJ1-6; TRBD1 might be the D (5 bases). V lost 10 bases to trimming and J lost 1 base, with 11 bases between them. CDR1 and CDR2 (germline): SNHLY, FYNNEI. The CDR3 is made up of 14 amino acids.

This chain links TRBV19 with TRBJ1-5, with 8 bases that match TRBD1. This CDR3 spans 16 amino acids. V dropped 6 bases and J dropped 0; count of bases not matched to a gene: 7. The germline CDR1 and CDR2 sequences are LNHDA and SQIVND (reference sequence). The CDR3 loop reads CASRQGARNSNQPQHF. The CDR3 nucleotides read TGTGCCAGTAGGCAGGGGGCTCGAAATAGCAATCAGCCCCAGCATTTT. The whole variable domain, remainder taken from reference TRBV19 and TRBJ1-5, is DGGITQSPKYLFRKEGQNVTLSCEQNLNHDAMYWYRQDPGQGLRLIYYSQIVNDFQKGDIAEGYSVSREKKESFPLTVTSAQKNPTAFYLCASRQGARNSNQPQHFGDGTRLSIL.

The count of this clone is one. This chain connects TRBV4-3 to TRBJ1-6; D may be TRBD1 (5 bases). The V gene lost 0 bases and the J gene lost 8 bases, with 11 bases spanning the gap. CDR1 is LGHNA and CDR2 is YSLEER in the germline V gene. This CDR3 contains 15 residues. The CDR3 sequence is CASSQDRDSHSPLHF. The CDR3 DNA is TGCGCCAGCAGCCAAGATCGCGACAGCCATTCACCCCTCCACTTT.

J is TRBJ2-1 and V is TRBV5-6; maybe TRBD2 (5 bases). CDR1 and CDR2 (germline): SGHDT, YYEEEE. CDR3 length: 15 residues. With 2 bases removed from V and 2 bases from J, the gap between germline ends came to 11 bases. Here the CDR3 DNA reads TGTGCCAGCAGCTTAAGAGAGAGGGCCTACAATGAGCAGTTCTTC. Its protein product is CASSLRERAYNEQFF. Full variable domain (rest looked up from reference TRBV5-6 and TRBJ2-1): DAGVTQSPTHLIKTRGQQVTLRCSPKSGHDTVSWYQQALGQGPQFIFQYYEEEERQRGNFPDRFSGHQFPNYSSELNVNALLLGDSALYLCASSLRERAYNEQFFGPGTRLTVL.

The V and J genes are TRBV29-1 and TRBJ2-3; a weak D match, TRBD1 (6 bases). The CDR3 totals 13 residues. Germline CDR1 SQVTM, CDR2 ANQGSEA. The ends were cut back, 4 bases at V and 8 bases at J, with 16 bases in the middle. The CDR3 reads CSVAGVEYGTQYF. CDR3 DNA sequence: TGCAGCGTTGCAGGGGTAGAGTATGGTACGCAGTATTTT.

This clone turned up a few times. V usage is TRBV29-1 and J usage is TRBJ1-1; D is perhaps TRBD1 (5 bases). Per the germline V gene, CDR1 is SQVTM and CDR2 is ANQGSEA. V gave up 3 bases and J gave up 6 bases, with 8 bases separating them. CDR3 length equals 11 residues. The CDR3 protein is CSVETDSEAFF. CDR3 nucleotide sequence: TGCAGCGTTGAGACAGACTCTGAAGCTTTCTTT.

The chain combines TRBV2 with TRBJ2-7; TRBD1 agrees at 9 bases. Germline CDR1 reads SNHLY; CDR2 reads FYNNEI. J lost 5 bases, V lost 6 bases, and 8 bases had no gene match. The CDR3 has 14 amino acids. The DNA of the CDR3 is TGTGCCAGCAGGAACCCAACAGGGGGCGACGAGCAGTACTTC. Its translation: CASRNPTGGDEQYF.

This clone was found once. The chain couples TRBV5-1 to TRBJ2-5, with 8 bases that match TRBD2. V lost 1 base to trimming and J lost 1 base; unmatched junction nucleotides: 3. CDR1 is SGHRS and CDR2 is YFSETQ in the germline V gene. The CDR3 loop spans 15 amino acids. The CDR3 region has the DNA TGCGCCAGCAGCTTGTCTGCGGGGGGCCAAGAGACCCAGTACTTC. Translating gives CASSLSAGGQETQYF.

The genes are TRBV7-2 and TRBJ2-5; 8 positions agree with TRBD1. Germline CDR1 is SGHTA and CDR2 is FQGNSA. V trimming: 1 base; J trimming: 3 bases; junction bases outside the gene matches: 10. The CDR3 has 17 amino acids. The CDR3 reads CASSLGFRDRREETQYF. In DNA form, the CDR3 reads TGTGCCAGCAGCTTAGGATTCAGGGACAGGCGAGAAGAGACCCAGTACTTC. The whole variable domain, filled in from reference TRBV7-2 and TRBJ2-5, reads GAGVSQSPSNKVTEKGKDVELRCDPISGHTALYWYRQSLGQGLEFLIYFQGNSAPDKSGLPSDRFSAERTGGSVSTLTIQRTQQEDSAVYLCASSLGFRDRREETQYFGPGTRLLVL.

The chain carries TRBV14 and TRBJ1-2, with 9 nucleotides matching TRBD1. Germline V gene data show CDR1 as SGHDN and CDR2 as FVKESK. The CDR3 has 15 residues. Unmatched junction bases numbered 11, after V lost 4 bases and J lost 8 bases. CDR3 region: CASSRSNRGLWGYTF. The CDR3 DNA follows: TGTGCCAGCAGCCGATCTAACAGGGGGCTTTGGGGCTACACCTTC.

The chain couples TRBV27 to TRBJ2-5; TRBD1 matches 7 bases. CDR3 length: 15 residues. The V segment lost 3 bases and the J segment 2 bases; nucleotides outside the gene matches: 6. Germline V gene lookup returns CDR1 MNHEY and CDR2 SMNVEV (reference sequence). CDR3 sequence reads: CASSFSDRDQETQYF. CDR3 coding DNA: TGTGCCAGCAGTTTCTCTGACAGGGATCAAGAGACCCAGTACTTC.

The sample holds a few counts of this clone. V and J are TRBV28 and TRBJ1-4, with 8 positions matching TRBD1. The trim removed 8 bases at V and 7 bases at J, leaving 12 bases unmatched. The CDR3 spans 15 residues. Germline V gene lookup returns CDR1 MDHEN and CDR2 SYDVKM. CDR3 sequence: CASDDYTGGSEKLFF. The CDR3 nucleotides are TGTGCCAGCGACGATTACACAGGGGGTAGTGAAAAACTGTTTTTT.

This clone appeared once. This chain joins TRBV28 and TRBJ2-1, with D tentatively TRBD1 (6 bases). CDR3 length: 15 amino acids. Per the germline V gene, CDR1 is MDHEN and CDR2 is SYDVKM. V was cut by 5 bases and J by 2 bases, with 13 bases left in between. CDR3 sequence: CASSPRQETYNEQFF. The CDR3 bases are TGTGCCAGCAGTCCAAGACAGGAAACCTACAATGAGCAGTTCTTC. The whole variable domain, filled in from reference TRBV28 and TRBJ2-1, reads DVKVTQSSRYLVKRTGEKVFLECVQDMDHENMFWYRQDPGLGLRLIYFSYDVKMKEKGDIPEGYSVSREKKERFSLILESASTNQTSMYLCASSPRQETYNEQFFGPGTRLTVL.